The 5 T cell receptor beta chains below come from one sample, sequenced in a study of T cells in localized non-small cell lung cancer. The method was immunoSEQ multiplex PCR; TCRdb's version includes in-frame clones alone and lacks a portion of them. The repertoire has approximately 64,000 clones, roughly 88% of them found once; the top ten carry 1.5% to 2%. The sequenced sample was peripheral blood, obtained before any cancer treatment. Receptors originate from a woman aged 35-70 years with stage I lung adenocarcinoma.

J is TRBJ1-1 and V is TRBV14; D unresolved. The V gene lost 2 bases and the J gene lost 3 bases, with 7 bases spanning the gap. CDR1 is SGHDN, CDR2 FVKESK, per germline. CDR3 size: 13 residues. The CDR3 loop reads CASSQYGDTEAFF. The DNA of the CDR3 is TGTGCCAGCAGCCAATATGGAGACACTGAAGCTTTCTTT.

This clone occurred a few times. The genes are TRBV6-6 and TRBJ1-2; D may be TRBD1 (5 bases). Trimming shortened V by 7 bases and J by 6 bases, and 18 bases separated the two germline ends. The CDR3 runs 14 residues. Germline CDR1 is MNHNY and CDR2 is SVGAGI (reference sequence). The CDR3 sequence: CASTEGSRDDGYTF. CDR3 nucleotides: TGTGCCAGCACCGAGGGGTCCAGGGACGATGGCTACACCTTC.

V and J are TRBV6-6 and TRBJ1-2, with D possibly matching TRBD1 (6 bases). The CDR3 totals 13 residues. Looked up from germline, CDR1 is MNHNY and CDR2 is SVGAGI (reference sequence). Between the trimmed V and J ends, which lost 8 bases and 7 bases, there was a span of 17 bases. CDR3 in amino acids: CASSPQGTFGYTF. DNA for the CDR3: TGTGCCAGCTCCCCCCAGGGGACTTTTGGCTACACCTTC.

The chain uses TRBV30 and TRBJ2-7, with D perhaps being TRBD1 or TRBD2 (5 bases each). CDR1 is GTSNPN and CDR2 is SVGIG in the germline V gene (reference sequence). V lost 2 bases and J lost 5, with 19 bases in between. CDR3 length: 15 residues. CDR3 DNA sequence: TGTGCCTGGAGTCCGCCCGGGACCGCGACCCACGAGCAGTACTTC. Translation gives CAWSPPGTATHEQYF.

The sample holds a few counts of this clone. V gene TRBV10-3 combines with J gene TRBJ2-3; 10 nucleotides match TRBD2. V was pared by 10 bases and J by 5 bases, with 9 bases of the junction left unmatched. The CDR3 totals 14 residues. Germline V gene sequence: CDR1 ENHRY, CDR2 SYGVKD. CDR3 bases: TGTGCCACCAGCGGGAGGGCCATGGTAGATACGCAGTATTTT. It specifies CATSGRAMVDTQYF.